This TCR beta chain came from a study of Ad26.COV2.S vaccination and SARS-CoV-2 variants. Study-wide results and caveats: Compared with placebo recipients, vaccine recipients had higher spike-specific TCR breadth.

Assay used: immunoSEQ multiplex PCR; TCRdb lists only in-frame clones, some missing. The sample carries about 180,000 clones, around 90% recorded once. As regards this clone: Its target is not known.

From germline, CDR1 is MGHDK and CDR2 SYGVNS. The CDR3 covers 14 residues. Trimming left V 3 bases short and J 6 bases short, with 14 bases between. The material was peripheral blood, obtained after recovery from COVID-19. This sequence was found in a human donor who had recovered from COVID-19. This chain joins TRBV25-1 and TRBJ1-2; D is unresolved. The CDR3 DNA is TGTGCCAGCAGTGACCCGTTTAAAGGGAATGGCTACACCTTC. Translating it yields CASSDPFKGNGYTF.